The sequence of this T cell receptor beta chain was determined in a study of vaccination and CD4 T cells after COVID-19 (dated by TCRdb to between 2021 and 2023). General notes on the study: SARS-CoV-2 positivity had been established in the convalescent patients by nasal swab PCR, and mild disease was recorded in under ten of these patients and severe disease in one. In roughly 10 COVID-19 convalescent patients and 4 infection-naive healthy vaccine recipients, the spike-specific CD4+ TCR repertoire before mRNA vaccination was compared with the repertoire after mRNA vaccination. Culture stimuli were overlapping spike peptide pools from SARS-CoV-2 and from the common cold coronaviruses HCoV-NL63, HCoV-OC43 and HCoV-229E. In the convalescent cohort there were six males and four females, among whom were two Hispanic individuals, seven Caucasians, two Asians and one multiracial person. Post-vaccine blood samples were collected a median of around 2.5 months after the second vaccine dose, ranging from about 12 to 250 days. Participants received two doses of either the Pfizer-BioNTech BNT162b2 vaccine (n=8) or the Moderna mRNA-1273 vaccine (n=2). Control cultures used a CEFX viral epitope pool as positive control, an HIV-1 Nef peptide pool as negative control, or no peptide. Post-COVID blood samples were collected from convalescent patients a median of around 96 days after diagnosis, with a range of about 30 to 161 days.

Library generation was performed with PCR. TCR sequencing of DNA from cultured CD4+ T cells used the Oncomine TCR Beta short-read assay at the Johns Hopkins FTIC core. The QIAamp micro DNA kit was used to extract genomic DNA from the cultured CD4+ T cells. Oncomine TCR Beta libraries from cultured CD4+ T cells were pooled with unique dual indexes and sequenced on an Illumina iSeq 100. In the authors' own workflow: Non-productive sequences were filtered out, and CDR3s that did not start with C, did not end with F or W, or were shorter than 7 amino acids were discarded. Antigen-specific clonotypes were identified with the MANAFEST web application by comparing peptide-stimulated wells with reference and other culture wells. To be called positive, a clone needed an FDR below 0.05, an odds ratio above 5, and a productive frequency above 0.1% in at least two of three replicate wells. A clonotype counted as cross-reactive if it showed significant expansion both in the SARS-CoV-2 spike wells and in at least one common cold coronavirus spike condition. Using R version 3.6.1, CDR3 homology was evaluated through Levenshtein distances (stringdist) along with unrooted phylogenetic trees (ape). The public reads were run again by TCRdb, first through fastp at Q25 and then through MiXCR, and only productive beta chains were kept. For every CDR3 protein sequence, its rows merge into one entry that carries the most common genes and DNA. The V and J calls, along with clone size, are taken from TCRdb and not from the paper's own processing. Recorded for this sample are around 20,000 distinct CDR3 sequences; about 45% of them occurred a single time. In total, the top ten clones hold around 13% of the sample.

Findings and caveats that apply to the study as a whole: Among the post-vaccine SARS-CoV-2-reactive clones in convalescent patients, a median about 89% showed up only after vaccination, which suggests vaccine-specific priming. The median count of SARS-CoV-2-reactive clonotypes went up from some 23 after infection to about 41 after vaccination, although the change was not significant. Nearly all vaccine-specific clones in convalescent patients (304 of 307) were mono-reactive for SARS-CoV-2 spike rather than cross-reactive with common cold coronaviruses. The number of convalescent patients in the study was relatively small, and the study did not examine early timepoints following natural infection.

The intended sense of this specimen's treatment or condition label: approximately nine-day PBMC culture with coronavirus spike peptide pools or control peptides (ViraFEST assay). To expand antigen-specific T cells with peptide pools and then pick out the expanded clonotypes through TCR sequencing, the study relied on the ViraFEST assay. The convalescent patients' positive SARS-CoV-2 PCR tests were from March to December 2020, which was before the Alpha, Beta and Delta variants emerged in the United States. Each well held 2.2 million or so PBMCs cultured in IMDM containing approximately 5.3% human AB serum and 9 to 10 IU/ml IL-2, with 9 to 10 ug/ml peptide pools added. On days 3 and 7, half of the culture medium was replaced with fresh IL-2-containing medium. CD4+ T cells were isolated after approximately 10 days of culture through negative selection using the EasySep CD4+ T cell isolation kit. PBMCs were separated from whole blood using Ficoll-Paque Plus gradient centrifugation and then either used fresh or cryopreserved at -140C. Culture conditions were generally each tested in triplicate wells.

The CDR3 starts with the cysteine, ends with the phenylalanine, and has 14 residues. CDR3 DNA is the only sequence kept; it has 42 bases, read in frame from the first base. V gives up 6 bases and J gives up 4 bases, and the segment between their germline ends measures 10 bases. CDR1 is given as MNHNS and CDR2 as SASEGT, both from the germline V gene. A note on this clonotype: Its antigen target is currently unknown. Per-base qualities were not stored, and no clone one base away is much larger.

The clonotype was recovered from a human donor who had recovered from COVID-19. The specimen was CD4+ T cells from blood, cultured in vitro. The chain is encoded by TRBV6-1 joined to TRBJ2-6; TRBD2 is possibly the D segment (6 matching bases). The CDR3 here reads CASRKEGGANVLTF. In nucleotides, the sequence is TGTGCCAGCAGGAAGGAGGGAGGGGCCAACGTCCTGACTTTC.